The 31 T cell receptor beta chains reported below all come from one sample, sequenced in a study of T-cell reconstitution after alpha-beta-depleted transplantation in children. Library preparation (for TCRbeta) was performed with unique molecular identifiers. TCRdb passed the PCR reads through MiXCR, listing each CDR3 protein once. Among 450,000 to 500,000 distinct CDR3 sequences, 9.5% to 15% were seen once, and the ten largest hold around 6.1%. Here the sequenced sample was PBMCs from the stem cell graft donor, taken from the stem cell graft. The source of these receptors is a human donor who donated a stem cell graft to a child with combined immunodeficiency.

The rearrangement joins TRBV18 to TRBJ2-1, with D hard to call. Trimming pared 1 base from V and 7 bases from J, leaving 14 bases between. CDR3 length equals 15 residues. Germline CDR1 KGHSH, CDR2 LQKENI. The CDR3 DNA reads as TGTGCCAGCTCACCACTCAACCACCACGCAAATGAGCAGTTCTTC. This encodes CASSPLNHHANEQFF.

V is TRBV24-1 and J is TRBJ2-7, with D perhaps matching TRBD2 (5 bases). The CDR3 is 14 residues long. V was trimmed by 2 bases and J by 6 bases, leaving 13 bases between them. Germline loops: CDR1 KGHDR, CDR2 SFDVKD. The CDR3, as DNA: TGTGCCACCAGTGATTGGAATAGCGAGGGCGAGCAGTACTTC. Translating gives CATSDWNSEGEQYF.

The gene calls are TRBV30 and TRBJ2-1, with D possibly TRBD2 on 6 matching bases. Looked up from germline, CDR1 is GTSNPN and CDR2 is SVGIG (reference sequence). The V and J ends lost 4 bases and 5 bases respectively, with 15 bases between them. This CDR3 is 14 amino acids long. The CDR3 region is CAWILLAHNNEQFF. DNA for the CDR3: TGTGCCTGGATTCTGCTAGCGCATAACAATGAGCAGTTCTTC.

This clonotype was counted a few times. The V call is TRBV5-4, the J call TRBJ2-3; D remains unclear. CDR3 length: 13 amino acids. Germline V lookup: CDR1 SGHNT, CDR2 YYREEE (reference sequence). Trimming stripped 0 bases from V and 6 bases from J, with 8 bases between. The CDR3 here is CASSLDPPDTQYF. In DNA, the CDR3 is TGTGCCAGCAGCTTGGACCCTCCTGATACGCAGTATTTT. The full variable domain, completed using reference TRBV5-4 and TRBJ2-3, is ETGVTQSPTHLIKTRGQQVTLRCSSQSGHNTVSWYQQALGQGPQFIFQYYREEENGRGNFPPRFSGLQFPNYSSELNVNALELDDSALYLCASSLDPPDTQYFGPGTRLTVL.

V is TRBV9 and J is TRBJ1-4, with a tentative D call TRBD1 (5 bases). This CDR3 spans 15 amino acids. Per germline, CDR1 SGDLS and CDR2 YYNGEE. Trimming removed 4 bases from V and 2 bases from J, with 12 bases in between. The CDR3 DNA follows: TGTGCCAGCAGCCCGGAGGGGATTACTAATGAAAAACTGTTTTTT. This encodes CASSPEGITNEKLFF.

The rearrangement joins TRBV6-5 to TRBJ2-1, with 9 bases lining up with TRBD2. The CDR3 is made up of 16 amino acids. The ends lost 4 bases at V and 2 bases at J; junction bases unmatched: 6. Germline lookup yields CDR1 MNHEY and CDR2 SVGAGI. CDR3 amino acids: CASSSLTSGPYNEQFF. Written as DNA, the CDR3 is TGTGCCAGCAGTTCCTTGACTAGCGGACCCTACAATGAGCAGTTCTTC.

V and J are TRBV6-2 or TRBV6-3 and TRBJ1-1; D is possibly TRBD1 (6 bases). Germline assignment: CDR1 MNHEY and CDR2 SVGEGT. V was shortened by 1 base and J by 6 bases, with 27 bases between the two germline ends. The CDR3 spans 19 residues. The CDR3 nucleotides read TGTGCCAGCAGTTACTTGGAACCACTATTCGTCAACAGGGCGGCTGAAGCTTTCTTT. Encoded protein: CASSYLEPLFVNRAAEAFF.

This clonotype has only a few counts. CDR3 nucleotides: TGCAGTGCCCTAGGGGGGAGATGGGCTTCTGGGGCCAACGTCCTGACTTTC. It specifies CSALGGRWASGANVLTF. The chain employs TRBV20-1 and TRBJ2-6; perhaps D is TRBD1 or TRBD2 (6 bases each). The V end lost 6 bases, the J end lost 1 base, and 19 bases lay between the germline ends. CDR3 length: 17 amino acids. Germline CDR1 reads DFQATT; CDR2 reads SNEGSKA (reference sequence).

The V call is TRBV4-3, the J call TRBJ2-1; the match to TRBD2 covers 8 bases. This CDR3 has 17 amino acids. V lost 4 bases, J lost 3 bases, and 11 bases stayed unmatched. CDR1 and CDR2 (germline): LGHNA, YSLEER. The CDR3 DNA sequence: TGCGCCAGCAGCCGATTGATAGCGGGACCTCGCTACAATGAGCAGTTCTTC. This gives the protein CASSRLIAGPRYNEQFF.

This clonotype was found many times. Germline and junction disagree at one end, which may indicate a read error. The rearrangement joins TRBV5-1 to TRBJ2-7, with 11 bases that match TRBD1. Germline V gene data show CDR1 as SGHRS and CDR2 as YFSETQ. CDR3 length: 15 amino acids. CDR3 sequence: CASSLGTGGSYEQYF. Here the CDR3 DNA reads TGTGCCAGCAGTTTAGGGACAGGGGGCTCCTACGAGCAGTACTTC.

This clonotype was counted ten times or more. The chain carries TRBV4-2 and TRBJ2-7; D unresolved. Germline V gene data show CDR1 as LGHNA and CDR2 as YNFKEQ. CDR3 length equals 15 residues. Trimming removed 0 bases from V and 2 bases from J, with 11 bases in between. CDR3 residues: CASSQDLGSPYEQYF. The DNA of the CDR3 is TGTGCCAGCAGCCAAGATCTAGGTAGTCCCTACGAGCAGTACTTC.

The sample holds many counts of this clonotype. The genes are TRBV25-1 and TRBJ2-5; the match to TRBD1 covers 8 bases. This CDR3 has 16 residues. CDR1 and CDR2 from the germline V gene are MGHDK and SYGVNS. J lost 1 base, V lost 3 bases, and 7 bases had no gene match. The CDR3 here is CASSDAGQALQETQYF. The CDR3 DNA reads as TGTGCCAGCAGTGATGCGGGACAGGCCCTCCAAGAGACCCAGTACTTC.

The rearrangement joins TRBV30 to TRBJ1-4, with D maybe TRBD1 (5 bases). V was shortened by 7 bases and J by 7 bases, with 16 bases between the two germline ends. From germline, CDR1 is GTSNPN and CDR2 SVGIG (reference sequence). The length of the CDR3 is 13 residues. Written as DNA, the CDR3 is TGTGCCTCAACGGGGGGGGTTGGTGAAAAACTGTTTTTT. Amino acids: CASTGGVGEKLFF.

The genes are TRBV6-2 or TRBV6-3 and TRBJ1-6, with D possibly being TRBD1 (6 bases). The CDR3 covers 14 residues. The V gene lost 6 bases and the J gene lost 4 bases, with 10 bases spanning the gap. CDR1 is MNHEY, CDR2 SVGEGT, per germline. Here the CDR3 reads CASRSGQYNSPLHF. DNA for the CDR3: TGTGCCAGCAGATCCGGACAGTATAATTCACCCCTCCACTTT.

The chain carries TRBV12-3 or TRBV12-4 and TRBJ1-2; D ambiguous. The CDR3 has 17 residues. Trimming cost V 0 bases and J 10 bases, with 24 bases left between them. The CDR3 is CASSLALWVRSIGDYTF. The CDR3 DNA is TGTGCCAGCAGTTTAGCGCTATGGGTTCGGAGTATCGGGGACTACACCTTC.

This clonotype turned up a few times. J is TRBJ2-3 and V is TRBV29-1; D gene unclear. Germline CDR1 SQVTM, CDR2 ANQGSEA. The CDR3 totals 14 residues. V lost 2 bases and J lost 7, with 16 bases in between. The CDR3 loop reads CSVEMLGSDYTQYF. The CDR3 coding sequence is TGCAGCGTTGAAATGCTGGGTTCGGATTATACGCAGTATTTT.

This clonotype turned up a few times. The chain is built from TRBV27 and TRBJ2-7; TRBD2 matches at 14 bases. CDR1 and CDR2 from the germline V gene are MNHEY and SMNVEV (reference sequence). The CDR3 has 15 amino acids. V lost 2 bases, J lost 7 bases, and 4 bases stayed unmatched. This CDR3 reads CASSLGTSGRGEQYF. CDR3 DNA sequence: TGTGCCAGCAGTTTAGGGACTAGCGGGAGAGGAGAGCAGTACTTC.

A word on this clonotype: Being one base from a much bigger clone, this may be a read error. The final CDR3 position lacks the conserved phenylalanine or tryptophan, pointing to a likely read error. The chain couples TRBV6-2 or TRBV6-3 to TRBJ2-5; D might be TRBD1 (5 bases). Trimming took 4 bases from V and 3 from J, leaving 12 bases between them. This CDR3 comprises 14 residues. Germline assignment: CDR1 MNHEY and CDR2 SVGEGT. In DNA form, the CDR3 reads TGTGCCAGCAGTTCACAGGCAGTTGAAGAGACCCAGTACTAC. It specifies CASSSQAVEETQYY.

This clonotype was found many times. This rearrangement joins TRBV5-6 to TRBJ2-1; perhaps TRBD1 as D (6 bases). V was clipped by 4 bases and J by 7 bases, with 15 bases between them. CDR1 and CDR2 (germline): SGHDT, YYEEEE. CDR3 size: 14 residues. The CDR3 here is CASSAPGQSNEQFF. CDR3 DNA sequence: TGTGCCAGCAGCGCCCCGGGACAATCAAATGAGCAGTTCTTC.

This clonotype was found a few times. This sequence joins TRBV25-1 and TRBJ1-6; D is possibly TRBD1 (5 bases). Trimming left V 4 bases short and J 10 bases short, with 14 bases between. From germline, CDR1 is MGHDK and CDR2 SYGVNS. CDR3 size: 14 residues. CDR3 DNA: TGTGCCAGCAGTGCCCGACTTTGGGGGTCACCCCTCCACTTT. The encoded protein is CASSARLWGSPLHF.

This chain links TRBV15 with TRBJ2-1, with TRBD2 identical over 11 bases. The CDR3 length is 17 residues. Germline values: CDR1 LNHNV, CDR2 YYDKDF (reference sequence). J gave up 9 bases and V 0 bases, and 10 bases lay outside the gene matches. CDR3 sequence (DNA): TGTGCCACCAGCAGAGATAGGACTAGCGGGTCTGGAAGTGAGCAGTTCTTC. Amino acids: CATSRDRTSGSGSEQFF.

This clonotype occurred a few times. V gene TRBV5-6 combines with J gene TRBJ2-7, with TRBD1 as a possible D gene (5 bases). Trimming cost V 0 bases and J 4 bases, with 8 bases left between them. This CDR3 is 13 amino acids long. The germline CDR1 and CDR2 sequences are SGHDT and YYEEEE. CDR3 in amino acids: CASSLETVYEQYF. Written as DNA, the CDR3 is TGTGCCAGCAGCTTGGAGACAGTATACGAGCAGTACTTC.

V is TRBV6-5 and J is TRBJ2-1; TRBD1 matches 7 bases. CDR1 and CDR2 (germline): MNHEY, SVGAGI. V shed 0 bases, J shed 6 bases, and the junction held 11 bases outside the gene matches. The CDR3 consists of 17 residues. The CDR3 DNA reads as TGTGCCAGCAGTTACTCGATAGACCCTCAGGGGGTCAATGAGCAGTTCTTC. This translates into CASSYSIDPQGVNEQFF.

CDR3 bases: TGTGCCAGCAGCCCGAGTGGGGTTCGCTCACCCCTCCACTTT. Translation gives CASSPSGVRSPLHF. V gene TRBV9 combines with J gene TRBJ1-6, with no clear D. The CDR3 has 14 residues. Germline V lookup: CDR1 SGDLS, CDR2 YYNGEE. V was cut by 4 bases and J by 10 bases, with 15 bases left in between.

The gene calls are TRBV2 and TRBJ1-1, with D uncertain. The CDR3 spans 13 residues. Germline CDR1 SNHLY, CDR2 FYNNEI. V shed 4 bases and J shed 2 bases, with 8 bases lying between them. The DNA of the CDR3 is TGTGCCAGCAGTGCGGAGCTTAACACTGAAGCTTTCTTT. This translates into CASSAELNTEAFF.

The chain couples TRBV7-3 to TRBJ2-2, with D hard to call. The V end lost 5 bases, the J end lost 6 bases, and 10 bases lay between the germline ends. The CDR3 runs to 13 residues. CDR1 and CDR2 (germline): SGHTA, FQGTGA. CDR3 loop: CASSTQGPGELFF. In DNA, the CDR3 is TGTGCCAGCAGCACCCAAGGGCCCGGGGAGCTGTTTTTT.

The J gene is TRBJ2-5, the V gene TRBV7-2; 13 nucleotides align to TRBD2. CDR1 is SGHTA and CDR2 is FQGNSA in the germline V gene. The trim removed 5 bases at V and 1 base at J, leaving 7 bases unmatched. CDR3 length: 17 amino acids. The CDR3 region has the DNA TGTGCCAGCAGCATCGGACTAGCGGGGGTACTCCAAGAGACCCAGTACTTC. It yields the protein CASSIGLAGVLQETQYF. The variable domain in full, completed from reference TRBV7-2 and TRBJ2-5, reads GAGVSQSPSNKVTEKGKDVELRCDPISGHTALYWYRQSLGQGLEFLIYFQGNSAPDKSGLPSDRFSAERTGGSVSTLTIQRTQQEDSAVYLCASSIGLAGVLQETQYFGPGTRLLVL.

V is TRBV4-3 and J is TRBJ1-1; D is undetermined. V gave up 2 bases and J gave up 0 bases, with 13 bases separating them. CDR3 length: 16 residues. Germline V gene data show CDR1 as LGHNA and CDR2 as YSLEER. CDR3 residues: CASSQRLAGMNTEAFF. CDR3 DNA sequence: TGCGCCAGCAGCCAAAGACTGGCGGGGATGAACACTGAAGCTTTCTTT.

This clonotype was observed at least ten times. The V gene is TRBV24-1, the J gene TRBJ2-7; D possibly corresponds to TRBD1 (6 bases). The CDR3 extends over 12 amino acids. V lost 5 bases and J lost 4, with 8 bases in between. The germline V gene encodes CDR1 KGHDR and CDR2 SFDVKD. The CDR3 spells CATSADSYEQYF. CDR3 nucleotide sequence: TGTGCCACCAGTGCGGACAGTTACGAGCAGTACTTC.

V usage is TRBV15 and J usage is TRBJ2-1, with a weak D call TRBD1 (6 bases). This CDR3 spans 12 amino acids. Per germline, CDR1 LNHNV and CDR2 YYDKDF (reference sequence). Trimming shortened V by 7 bases and J by 5 bases, and 9 bases separated the two germline ends. CDR3 coding DNA: TGTGCCACCACCGACAGGCACAATGAGCAGTTCTTC. Translated: CATTDRHNEQFF.

This rearrangement joins TRBV12-3 or TRBV12-4 to TRBJ2-5; maybe TRBD2 (6 bases). Trimming cost V 9 bases and J 11 bases, with 13 bases left between them. This CDR3 spans 10 amino acids. The CDR3 DNA reads as TGTGCCAGTGCCGGGAGAGGGCAGTACTTC. Protein product: CASAGRGQYF.